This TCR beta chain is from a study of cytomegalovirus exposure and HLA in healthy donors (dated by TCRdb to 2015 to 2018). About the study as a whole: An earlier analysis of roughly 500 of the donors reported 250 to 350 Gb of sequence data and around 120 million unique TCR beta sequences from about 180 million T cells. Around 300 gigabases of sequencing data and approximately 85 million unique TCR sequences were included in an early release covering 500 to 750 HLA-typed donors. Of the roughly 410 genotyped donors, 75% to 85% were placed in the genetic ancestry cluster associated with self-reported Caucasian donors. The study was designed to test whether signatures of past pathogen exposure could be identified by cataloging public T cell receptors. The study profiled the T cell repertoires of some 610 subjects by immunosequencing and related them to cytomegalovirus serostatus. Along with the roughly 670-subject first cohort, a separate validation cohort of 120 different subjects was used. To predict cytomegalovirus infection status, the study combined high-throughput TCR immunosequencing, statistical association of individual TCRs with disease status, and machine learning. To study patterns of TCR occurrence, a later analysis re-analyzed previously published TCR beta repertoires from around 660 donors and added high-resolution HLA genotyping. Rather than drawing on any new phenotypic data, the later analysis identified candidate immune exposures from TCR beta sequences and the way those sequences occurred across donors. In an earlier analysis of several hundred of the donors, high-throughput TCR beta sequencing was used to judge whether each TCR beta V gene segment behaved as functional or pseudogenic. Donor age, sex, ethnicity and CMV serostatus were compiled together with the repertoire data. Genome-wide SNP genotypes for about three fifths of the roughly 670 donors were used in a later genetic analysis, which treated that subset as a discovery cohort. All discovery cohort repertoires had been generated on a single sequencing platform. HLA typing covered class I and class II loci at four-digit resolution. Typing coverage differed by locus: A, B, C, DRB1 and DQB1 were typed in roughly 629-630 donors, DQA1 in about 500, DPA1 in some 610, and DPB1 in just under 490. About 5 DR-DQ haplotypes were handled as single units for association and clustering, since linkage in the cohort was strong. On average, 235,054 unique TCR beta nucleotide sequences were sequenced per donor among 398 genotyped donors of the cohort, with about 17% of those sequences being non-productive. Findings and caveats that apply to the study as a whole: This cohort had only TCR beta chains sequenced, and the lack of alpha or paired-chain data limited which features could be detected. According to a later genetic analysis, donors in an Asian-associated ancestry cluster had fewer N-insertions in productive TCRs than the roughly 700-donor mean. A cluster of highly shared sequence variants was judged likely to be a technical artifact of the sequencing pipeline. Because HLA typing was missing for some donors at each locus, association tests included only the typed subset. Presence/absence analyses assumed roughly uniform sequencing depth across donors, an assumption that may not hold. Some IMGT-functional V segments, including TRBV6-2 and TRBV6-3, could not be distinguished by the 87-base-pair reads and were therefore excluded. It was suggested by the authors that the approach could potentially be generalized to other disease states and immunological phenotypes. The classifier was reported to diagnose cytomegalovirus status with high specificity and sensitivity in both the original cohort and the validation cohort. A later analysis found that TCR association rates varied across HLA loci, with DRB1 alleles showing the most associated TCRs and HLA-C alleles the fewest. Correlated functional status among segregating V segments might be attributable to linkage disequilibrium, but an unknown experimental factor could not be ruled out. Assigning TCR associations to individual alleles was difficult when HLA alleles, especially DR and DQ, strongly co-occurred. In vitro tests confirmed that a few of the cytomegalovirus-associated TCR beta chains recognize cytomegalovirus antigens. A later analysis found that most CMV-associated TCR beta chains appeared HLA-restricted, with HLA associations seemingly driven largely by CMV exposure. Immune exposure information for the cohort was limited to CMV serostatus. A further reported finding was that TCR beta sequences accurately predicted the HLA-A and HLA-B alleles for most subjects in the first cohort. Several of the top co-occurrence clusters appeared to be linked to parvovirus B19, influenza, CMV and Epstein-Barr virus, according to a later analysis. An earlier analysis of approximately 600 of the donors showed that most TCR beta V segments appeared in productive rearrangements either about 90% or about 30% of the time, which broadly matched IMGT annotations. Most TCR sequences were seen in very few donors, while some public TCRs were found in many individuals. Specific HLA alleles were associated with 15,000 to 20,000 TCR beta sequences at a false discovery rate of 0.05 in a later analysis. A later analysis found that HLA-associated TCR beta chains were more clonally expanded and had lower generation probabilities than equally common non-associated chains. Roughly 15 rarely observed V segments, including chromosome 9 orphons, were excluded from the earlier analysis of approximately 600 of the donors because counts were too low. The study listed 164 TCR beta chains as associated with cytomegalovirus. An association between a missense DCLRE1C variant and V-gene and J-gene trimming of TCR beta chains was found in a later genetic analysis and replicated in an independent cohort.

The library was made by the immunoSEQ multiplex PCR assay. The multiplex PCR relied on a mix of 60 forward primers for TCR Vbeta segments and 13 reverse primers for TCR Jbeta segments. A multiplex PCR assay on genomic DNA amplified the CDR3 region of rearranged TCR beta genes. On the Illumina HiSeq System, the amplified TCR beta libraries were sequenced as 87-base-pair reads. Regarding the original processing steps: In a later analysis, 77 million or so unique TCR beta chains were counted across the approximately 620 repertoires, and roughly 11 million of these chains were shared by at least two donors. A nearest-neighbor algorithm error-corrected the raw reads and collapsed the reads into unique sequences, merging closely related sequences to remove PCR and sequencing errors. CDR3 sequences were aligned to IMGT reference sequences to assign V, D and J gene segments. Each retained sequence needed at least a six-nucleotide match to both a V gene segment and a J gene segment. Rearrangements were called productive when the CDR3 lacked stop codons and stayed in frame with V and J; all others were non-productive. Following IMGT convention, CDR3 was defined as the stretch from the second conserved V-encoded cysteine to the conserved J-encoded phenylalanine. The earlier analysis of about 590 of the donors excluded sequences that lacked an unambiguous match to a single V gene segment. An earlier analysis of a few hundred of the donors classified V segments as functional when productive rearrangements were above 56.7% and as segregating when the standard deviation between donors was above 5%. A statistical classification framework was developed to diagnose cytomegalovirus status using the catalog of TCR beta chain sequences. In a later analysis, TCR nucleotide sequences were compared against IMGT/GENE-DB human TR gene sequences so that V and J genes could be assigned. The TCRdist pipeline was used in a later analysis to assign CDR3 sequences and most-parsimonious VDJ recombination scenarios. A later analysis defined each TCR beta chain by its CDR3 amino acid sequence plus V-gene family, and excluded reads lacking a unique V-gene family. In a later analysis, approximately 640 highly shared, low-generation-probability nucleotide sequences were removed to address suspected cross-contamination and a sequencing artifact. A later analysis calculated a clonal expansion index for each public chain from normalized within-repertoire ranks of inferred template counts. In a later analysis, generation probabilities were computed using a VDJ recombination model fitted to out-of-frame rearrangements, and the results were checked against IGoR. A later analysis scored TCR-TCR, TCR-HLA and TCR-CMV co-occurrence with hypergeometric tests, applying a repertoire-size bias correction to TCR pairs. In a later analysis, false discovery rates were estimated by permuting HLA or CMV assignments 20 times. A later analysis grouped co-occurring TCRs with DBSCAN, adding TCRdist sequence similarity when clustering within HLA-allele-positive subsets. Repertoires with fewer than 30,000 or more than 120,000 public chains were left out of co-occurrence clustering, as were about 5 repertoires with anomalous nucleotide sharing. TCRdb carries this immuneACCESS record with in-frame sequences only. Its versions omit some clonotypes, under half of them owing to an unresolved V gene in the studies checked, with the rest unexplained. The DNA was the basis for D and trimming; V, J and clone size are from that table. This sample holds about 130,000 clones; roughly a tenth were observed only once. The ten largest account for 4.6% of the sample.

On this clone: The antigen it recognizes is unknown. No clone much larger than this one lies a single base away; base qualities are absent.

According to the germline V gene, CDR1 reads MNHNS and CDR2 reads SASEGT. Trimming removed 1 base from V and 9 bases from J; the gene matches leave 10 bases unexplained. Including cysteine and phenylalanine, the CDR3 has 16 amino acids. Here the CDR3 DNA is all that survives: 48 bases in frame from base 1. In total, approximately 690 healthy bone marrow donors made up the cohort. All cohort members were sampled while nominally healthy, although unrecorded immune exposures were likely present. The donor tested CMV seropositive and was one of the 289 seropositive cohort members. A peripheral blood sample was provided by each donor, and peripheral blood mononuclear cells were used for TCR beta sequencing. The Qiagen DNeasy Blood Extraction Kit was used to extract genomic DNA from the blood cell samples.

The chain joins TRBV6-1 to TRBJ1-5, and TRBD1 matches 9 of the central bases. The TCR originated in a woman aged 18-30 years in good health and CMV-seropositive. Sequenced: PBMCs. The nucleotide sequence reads TGTGCCAGCAGTGAAGTAGGGACAGGGAATCAGGCGCCCCAGCATTTT. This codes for CASSEVGTGNQAPQHF.